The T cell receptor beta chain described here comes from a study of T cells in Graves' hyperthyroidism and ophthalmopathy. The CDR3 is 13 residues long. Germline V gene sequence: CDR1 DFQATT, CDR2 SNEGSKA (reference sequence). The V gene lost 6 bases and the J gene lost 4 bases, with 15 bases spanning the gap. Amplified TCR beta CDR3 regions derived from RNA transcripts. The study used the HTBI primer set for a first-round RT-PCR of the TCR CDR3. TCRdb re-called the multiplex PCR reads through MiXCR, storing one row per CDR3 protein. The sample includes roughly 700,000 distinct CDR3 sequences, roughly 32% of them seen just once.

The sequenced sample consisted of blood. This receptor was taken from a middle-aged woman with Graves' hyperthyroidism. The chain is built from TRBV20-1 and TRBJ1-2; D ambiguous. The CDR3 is CSASVSAGYGYTF. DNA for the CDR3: TGCAGTGCGAGCGTATCGGCGGGCTATGGCTACACCTTC.